This T cell receptor beta chain derives from a study of sequential checkpoint blockade in melanoma (dated by TCRdb to the late 2010s). In the study overall: Patients were randomized 1:1 to first-line nivolumab followed by ipilimumab (arm A) or ipilimumab followed by nivolumab (arm B). Maintenance nivolumab came after each of the two trial sequences. General findings and caveats noted by the study authors: The response-prediction model combining TCR metrics and mutation burden needs validation in larger, independent patient cohorts.

The CDR3 numbers 15 residues from cysteine through phenylalanine. The kept DNA is CDR3 alone, 45 bases in frame from the first base. The germline V gene gives CDR1 as SGHDT and CDR2 as YYEEEE. From V the trimming removes 3 bases and from J it removes 7 bases, while the gene matches leave 7 bases of the junction unaccounted for. What the treatment or condition label conveys for this sample: randomized to nivolumab then ipilimumab (arm A) or the reverse (arm B). None of the trial patients had been given prior DNA-damaging chemotherapy. On a FACS Aria II flow cytometer, live CD3+CD8+ cells that were negative for CD19 and CD56 were sorted from thawed PBMCs. Samples came from patients with melanoma in CheckMate 064, a randomized, open-label phase II trial of sequential checkpoint blockade. Leukapheresis was used to collect peripheral blood mononuclear cells, which were then purified with Ficoll-Paque and frozen in human serum with roughly 10% DMSO. Right after sorting, the blood CD3+CD8+ cells were verified to be >95% pure, and DNA extraction followed.

The immunoSEQ Assay was used to immunosequence TCRbeta CDR3 regions from genomic DNA. Genomic DNA was amplified by bias-controlled multiplex PCR before high-throughput sequencing. As for the authors' bioinformatics: To quantify the absolute abundance of each unique TCRbeta CDR3 region, the sequences were collapsed and filtered. Clonality, defined as 1 minus Pielou's evenness, was calculated using only productive rearrangements. A previously published method was used to identify clones whose frequencies were significantly greater in on-treatment samples than in baseline samples. Here the immuneACCESS table is served through TCRdb, limited to in-frame sequences with V and J called. Missing clones are a known gap in these copies; in checked studies unresolved V genes cover under half, and the rest lacks a known reason. V and J calls and clone size are as listed in that table; D and trimming were resolved from the DNA. Counted in this sample were about 27,000 clones; 70% to 80% of them appeared once. The biggest ten clones account for roughly 15% of the sample.

A remark on this clone: The antigen it binds to is not known. No per-base quality is available; no much larger clone lies one base away.

Source: CD8+ T cells sorted from blood (inferred from file names), taken from a patient given nivolumab and ipilimumab in sequence. This sequence originates from a human donor with melanoma. The chain couples TRBV5-6 to TRBJ1-6, and 7 junctional nucleotides match TRBD1. At the DNA level, the sequence is TGTGCCAGCAGCTACATGGGACAGTCAAATTCACCCCTCCACTTT. Translated, it reads CASSYMGQSNSPLHF.